The 15 T cell receptor beta chains below come from one sample, sequenced in a study of cytomegalovirus exposure and HLA in healthy donors. The PCR made use of 60 Vbeta and 13 Jbeta primers. Method: immunoSEQ multiplex PCR; TCRdb's copy keeps in-frame clones and lacks some. The sample records 65,000 to 80,000 clones, over 70% being singletons. The sample was PBMCs. Receptor source: a middle-aged man in good health and CMV-seropositive.

The chain carries TRBV19 and TRBJ1-1; D unclear. The CDR3 totals 14 residues. Germline assignment: CDR1 LNHDA and CDR2 SQIVND (reference sequence). Trimming shortened V by 7 bases and J by 3 bases, and 15 bases separated the two germline ends. The CDR3 reads CASTERARDTEAFF. The CDR3 DNA reads TGTGCCAGTACTGAAAGGGCGCGGGACACTGAAGCTTTCTTT.

The rearrangement links TRBV30 to TRBJ1-1, with D possibly TRBD1 on 5 matching bases. The CDR3 is made up of 14 amino acids. Trimming cost V 0 bases and J 1 base, with 9 bases left between them. Germline V gene sequence: CDR1 GTSNPN, CDR2 SVGIG (reference sequence). This CDR3 is CAWSVKGSNTEAFF. The CDR3 DNA reads TGTGCCTGGAGTGTAAAGGGGTCGAACACTGAAGCTTTCTTT.

This sequence joins TRBV6-5 and TRBJ1-4; 7 bases match TRBD1. The V gene end was trimmed by 5 bases and the J gene end by 0 bases; junction bases not matched to a gene: 0. Germline CDR1 reads MNHEY; CDR2 reads SVGAGI. This CDR3 has 14 amino acids. The chain's CDR3 is CASSGTATNEKLFF. CDR3 bases: TGTGCCAGCAGTGGGACAGCAACTAATGAAAAACTGTTTTTT.

The chain recombines TRBV19 with TRBJ2-1; the match to TRBD2 covers 10 bases. This CDR3 has 15 amino acids. Trimming took 1 base from V and 7 from J; bases not matched to a gene: 4. The germline V gene encodes CDR1 LNHDA and CDR2 SQIVND (reference sequence). The CDR3 DNA reads TGTGCCAGTAGTATAGGTAGCGGGGGGAAAAATGAGCAGTTCTTC. Encoded protein: CASSIGSGGKNEQFF.

The V call is TRBV28, the J call TRBJ1-5; D is undetermined. V lost 2 bases to trimming and J lost 6 bases, with 11 bases between them. Germline V gene sequence: CDR1 MDHEN, CDR2 SYDVKM. This CDR3 has 14 amino acids. CDR3 amino acids: CASSLMVGSQPQHF. The CDR3 coding sequence is TGTGCCAGCAGTTTAATGGTAGGGAGTCAGCCCCAGCATTTT.

The rearrangement joins TRBV27 to TRBJ2-5; TRBD2 matches 11 bases. The J call may be mistaken, given a closer DNA end match to TRBJ2-7. Germline CDR1 MNHEY, CDR2 SMNVEV (reference sequence). The CDR3 is 18 amino acids. The CDR3 coding sequence is TGTGCCAGCAGTTTGCGTAATAGCGGGAGGGCCGGCGTCTACGAGCAGTACTTC. Its translation: CASSLRNSGRAGVYEQYF.

This clone was recorded only once. The genes are TRBV7-9 and TRBJ2-5; the match to TRBD2 covers 9 bases. The CDR3 is 16 residues long. The V gene end was trimmed by 5 bases and the J gene end by 3 bases; junction bases not matched to a gene: 10. Germline CDR1 SEHNR, CDR2 FQNEAQ (reference sequence). In nucleotides, the CDR3 is TGTGCCAGCAGCATGACTAGCGGTTTTAATAAAGAGACCCAGTACTTC. Translation gives CASSMTSGFNKETQYF.

This rearrangement joins TRBV28 to TRBJ2-3; 14 bases line up with TRBD2. The CDR3 sequence is 17 residues long. Germline CDR1 reads MDHEN; CDR2 reads SYDVKM. J gave up 4 bases and V 2 bases, and 5 bases lay outside the gene matches. The CDR3 protein is CASSLGLAGGGADTQYF. CDR3 bases: TGTGCCAGCAGTTTAGGACTAGCGGGGGGTGGCGCAGATACGCAGTATTTT.

This clone was seen more than once but under ten times. The chain carries TRBV6-5 and TRBJ1-6; D call uncertain. V gave up 8 bases and J gave up 9 bases, with 14 bases separating them. This CDR3 has 13 amino acids. CDR1 and CDR2 (germline): MNHEY, SVGAGI. Here the CDR3 DNA reads TGTGCCAGCTACCGTAATATGGCTTCACCCCTCCACTTT. As protein: CASYRNMASPLHF.

The chain employs TRBV5-1 and TRBJ2-3; 7 bases are shared with TRBD2. V dropped 0 bases and J dropped 4; count of bases not matched to a gene: 5. Germline V gene sequence: CDR1 SGHRS, CDR2 YFSETQ. This CDR3 spans 15 amino acids. The CDR3 protein is CASSLEGGGADTQYF. In DNA, the CDR3 is TGCGCCAGCAGCTTGGAAGGCGGGGGAGCAGATACGCAGTATTTT.

This clone was seen only a few times. This chain uses TRBV30 with TRBJ1-1, with TRBD1 as a possible D gene (6 bases). CDR1 GTSNPN and CDR2 SVGIG come from the germline V gene (reference sequence). CDR3 length: 13 residues. Trimming left V 1 base short and J 12 bases short, with 18 bases between. CDR3 nucleotides: TGTGCCTGGAGTGGGGGACGAGGGGGGGCAACTTTCTTT. Its translation is CAWSGGRGGATFF.

The chain recombines TRBV4-1 with TRBJ1-4, with 9 nucleotides matching TRBD1. The J segment lost 3 bases and the V segment lost 4 bases, leaving 6 bases of the junction unmatched. The CDR3 totals 16 residues. Germline V gene data show CDR1 as MGHRA and CDR2 as YSYEKL. DNA of the CDR3: TGCGCCAGCAGCCCCCTTCGGACAGGGGCTAATGAAAAACTGTTTTTT. Amino acids: CASSPLRTGANEKLFF.

The chain couples TRBV6-1 to TRBJ2-3, with TRBD2 matching 8 bases. V trimming: 5 bases; J trimming: 3 bases; junction bases outside the gene matches: 4. The CDR3 contains 14 residues. The germline gives CDR1 MNHNS, CDR2 SASEGT. The chain's CDR3 is CASSPGGQTDTQYF. Written as DNA, the CDR3 is TGTGCCAGCAGTCCGGGGGGGCAAACAGATACGCAGTATTTT.

CDR3 nucleotides: TGCGCCAGCAGCCCCGGAGGGTGGGCCCCAACCAAAAACATTCAGTACTTC. Residues: CASSPGGWAPTKNIQYF. The chain couples TRBV5-1 to TRBJ2-4, with D possibly being TRBD2 (6 bases). The V end lost 4 bases, the J end lost 2 bases, and 19 bases lay between the germline ends. The CDR3 runs 17 residues. The germline V gene encodes CDR1 SGHRS and CDR2 YFSETQ.

J is TRBJ2-7 and V is TRBV15; tentative D call: TRBD1 (5 bases). The V end lost 1 base, the J end lost 3 bases, and 10 bases lay between the germline ends. Germline V gene lookup returns CDR1 LNHNV and CDR2 YYDKDF (reference sequence). The CDR3 loop spans 14 amino acids. This CDR3 reads CATSRGSGYYEQYF. CDR3 in DNA: TGTGCCACCAGCAGAGGTTCAGGGTACTACGAGCAGTACTTC.